A selection of T cell receptor beta chains follows, all from one sample in a study of graft-versus-host responses after intestinal transplantation. TCRdb's table, derived via immunoSEQ multiplex PCR, lists solely in-frame clones and lacks some. The sample includes 20,000 to 30,000 clones, 80% to 90% of them seen just once. Material: PBMCs, obtained approximately 450 days after intestinal transplant. The origin of the receptors is a human patient who received an intestinal transplant, so some T cells may come from the graft donor. Both conserved end residues are part of each CDR3. Each record gives: V gene, D gene, clone size, J gene, CDR3 protein, CDR3 DNA. The D gene is left open where the match is weak. Some rows mark clone size as missing; the rest say once, few, many or name a class of expanded clone.

TRBV4-1	TRBD1	.	TRBJ1-5	CASSQGPGTGKGQPQHF	TGCGCCAGCAGCCAAGGTCCCGGGACAGGGAAGGGCCAGCCCCAGCATTTT
TRBV18	TRBD2	.	TRBJ2-1	CASSPLRIAGGSSYNEQFF	TGTGCCAGCTCACCACTCAGAATAGCGGGAGGGAGCTCCTACAATGAGCAGTTCTTC
TRBV19	TRBD1	.	TRBJ2-1	CASSIMGQGYNEQFF	TGTGCCAGTAGTATAATGGGACAGGGTTACAATGAGCAGTTCTTC
TRBV6-5	.	.	TRBJ1-1	CASSLGDGEAFF	TGTGCCAGCAGTTTGGGGGACGGTGAAGCTTTCTTT
TRBV2	.	few	TRBJ1-1	CASHVSINTEAFF	TGTGCCAGCCACGTCAGTATCAACACTGAAGCTTTCTTT
TRBV6-1	TRBD1	.	TRBJ2-6	CASSGQGTGANVLTF	TGTGCCAGCAGTGGACAGGGGACAGGGGCCAACGTCCTGACTTTC
TRBV14	TRBD2	.	TRBJ2-2	CASTLGLAGVGTGELFF	TGTGCCAGCACGCTAGGACTAGCGGGAGTAGGGACCGGGGAGCTGTTTTTT
TRBV5-1	.	.	TRBJ2-3	CASSLAGTDTQYF	TGCGCCAGCAGCTTGGCTGGAACAGATACGCAGTATTTT
TRBV28	.	.	TRBJ2-5	CASSFEGVTDQETQYF	TGTGCCAGCAGTTTCGAGGGTGTGACAGACCAAGAGACCCAGTACTTC
TRBV6-8	.	few	TRBJ2-7	CASSYTSFVYEQYF	TGTGCCAGCAGTTATACGAGTTTTGTGTACGAGCAGTACTTC
TRBV7-2	.	once	TRBJ2-5	CASSLDGLTETQYF	TGTGCCAGCAGCTTAGATGGGCTAACGGAGACCCAGTACTTC
TRBV14	.	.	TRBJ2-6	CASSQDYYNLANVLTF	TGTGCCAGCAGCCAAGATTACTACAACCTGGCCAACGTCCTGACTTTC
TRBV28	TRBD2	.	TRBJ2-2	CASSFFRGSGSNWGELFF	TGTGCCAGCAGTTTTTTCCGGGGCAGCGGGAGTAATTGGGGGGAGCTGTTTTTT
TRBV9	.	once	TRBJ2-6	CASSVNLRGAGANVLTF	TGTGCCAGCAGCGTGAATTTAAGGGGTGCTGGGGCCAACGTCCTGACTTTC
TRBV6-6	.	.	TRBJ2-5	CASSYGRGRQETQYF	TGTGCCAGCAGTTACGGCAGGGGGAGGCAAGAGACCCAGTACTTC
TRBV5-4	TRBD2	.	TRBJ2-2	CASSASGNTGELFF	TGTGCCAGCAGCGCTAGCGGCAACACCGGGGAGCTGTTTTTT
TRBV19	TRBD2	.	TRBJ2-4	CTSSPLAGLLNIQYF	TGTACCAGTAGTCCGCTAGCGGGGCTACTAAACATTCAGTACTTC
TRBV7-6	TRBD2	.	TRBJ2-1	CASRLGTSNEQFF	TGTGCCAGCAGACTAGGGACTAGCAATGAGCAGTTCTTC
TRBV4-1	.	.	TRBJ1-3	CASSQEAGRSGNTIYF	TGCGCCAGCAGCCAAGAGGCCGGAAGGTCTGGAAACACCATATATTTT
TRBV28	.	once	TRBJ1-3	CASRRRSSGNTIYF	TGTGCCAGCAGGAGACGGAGCTCTGGAAACACCATATATTTT
TRBV2	TRBD2	.	TRBJ2-7	CASSEEGASGRFSYEQYF	TGTGCCAGCAGTGAAGAGGGTGCTAGCGGGAGGTTCTCCTACGAGCAGTACTTC
TRBV2	TRBD1	.	TRBJ1-6	CASSGQGSLSYNSPLHF	TGTGCCAGCAGCGGACAGGGGAGCCTCTCCTATAATTCACCCCTCCACTTT
TRBV28	.	.	TRBJ2-7	CASSSTRLVENYEQYF	TGTGCCAGCAGTTCCACCAGACTAGTGGAGAACTACGAGCAGTACTTC
TRBV7-8	.	.	TRBJ2-2	CASSRGTPSTGELFF	TGTGCCAGCAGCAGGGGGACTCCTTCCACCGGGGAGCTGTTTTTT
TRBV5-1	TRBD2	.	TRBJ2-1	CASSLGLAGVLSYNEQFF	TGCGCCAGCAGCCTGGGACTAGCGGGAGTCCTCTCCTACAATGAGCAGTTCTTC
TRBV5-1	.	.	TRBJ1-2	CASSRDGKLPYGYTF	TGCGCCAGCAGCCGGGACGGAAAGTTGCCGTATGGCTACACCTTC
TRBV2	TRBD2	.	TRBJ2-5	CASSVGAGGETQYF	TGTGCCAGCAGTGTAGGGGCCGGGGGGGAGACCCAGTACTTC
TRBV5-1	TRBD2	.	TRBJ2-2	CASSLVGLASEELFF	TGCGCCAGCAGCTTGGTAGGACTAGCGTCCGAGGAGCTGTTTTTT
TRBV10-2	TRBD1	.	TRBJ1-2	CASSDRQGDGYTF	TGCGCCAGCAGTGACCGACAGGGCGATGGCTACACCTTC
TRBV29-1	TRBD1	.	TRBJ2-7	CSVMGQAIKEQYF	TGCAGCGTGATGGGACAGGCGATCAAGGAGCAGTACTTC
TRBV6-1	.	.	TRBJ2-1	CASSEVDTTYNEQFF	TGTGCCAGCAGTGAAGTTGACACGACCTACAATGAGCAGTTCTTC
TRBV6-1	.	once	TRBJ2-1	CASSFGRELNEQFF	TGTGCCAGCAGCTTTGGGCGGGAACTGAATGAGCAGTTCTTC
TRBV6-6	.	.	TRBJ2-7	CASTRQDLLGHEQYF	TGTGCCAGCACAAGACAGGACCTATTGGGCCACGAGCAGTACTTC
TRBV4-2	TRBD1	once	TRBJ2-7	CASSQADRGPYEQYF	TGTGCCAGCAGCCAAGCGGACAGGGGGCCCTACGAGCAGTACTTC
TRBV13	.	.	TRBJ2-7	CASSLRYEQYF	TGTGCCAGCAGCTTACGCTACGAGCAGTACTTC
TRBV18	.	.	TRBJ1-1	CASSPPGLRGNTEAFF	TGTGCCAGCTCACCACCGGGACTACGGGGTAACACTGAAGCTTTCTTT